The present T cell receptor beta chain was sequenced within a study of siplizumab effects on memory and regulatory T cells. Some clones are missing from TCRdb's copy, which holds only in-frame ones; the method was immunoSEQ multiplex PCR. The sample records 70,000 or so clones, approximately 88% being singletons. General study points: Among mappable alloreactive CD4+ clones, the Treg-derived fraction averaged approximately 70% with siplizumab versus roughly 27% in controls. Unstimulated subsets were the mapping target of only a minor fraction of alloreactive clones.

Notes on this clone: Its antigen is undetermined.

CDR3 size: 12 residues. V was pared by 0 bases and J by 4 bases, with 3 bases between. Germline CDR1 KGHSH, CDR2 LQKENI. The V call is TRBV18, the J call TRBJ2-5, with unresolved D. The sequence derives from a human donor in good health. The sequencing sample was made of Tregs sorted from blood. The CDR3 region has the DNA TGTGCCAGCTCACCACCCCGAGAGACCCAGTACTTC. This sequence encodes CASSPPRETQYF.